The source of this T cell receptor beta chain is a study of T cells in Graves' hyperthyroidism and ophthalmopathy. General study points: Blood also contained most expanded thyroid clonotypes above 0.001. Ophthalmopathy was predicted by the model a median of roughly 6.6 months ahead of onset.

Investigators excluded patients with uncontrolled infection, other autoimmune disease, pregnancy or lactation. Amplified regions were TCR beta CDR3 sequences from RNA transcripts. Initially, a first-round RT-PCR of the TCR CDR3 employed the HTBI primer set. TCRdb reprocessed the multiplex PCR reads with MiXCR, giving one entry per CDR3 protein. The table has about 570,000 distinct CDR3 sequences, more than 45% seen once. The CDR3 is made up of 9 amino acids, end residues included. CDR1 is SGHVS and CDR2 is FNYEAQ in the germline V gene. On this clonotype itself: The target antigen is unknown. The conserved final phenylalanine or tryptophan is absent from the CDR3, which likely points to a read error. The DNA is omitted, as the CDR3 cannot be located on it reliably, and the CDR3 follows TCRdb's listing.

This chain joins TRBV7-6 and TRBJ2-5. This TCR came from an adult woman with Graves' disease, either hyperthyroidism or ophthalmopathy (not recorded which). Sequenced input: peripheral blood or thyroid tissue (not recorded which). The CDR3 loop is CASSSYVRT.